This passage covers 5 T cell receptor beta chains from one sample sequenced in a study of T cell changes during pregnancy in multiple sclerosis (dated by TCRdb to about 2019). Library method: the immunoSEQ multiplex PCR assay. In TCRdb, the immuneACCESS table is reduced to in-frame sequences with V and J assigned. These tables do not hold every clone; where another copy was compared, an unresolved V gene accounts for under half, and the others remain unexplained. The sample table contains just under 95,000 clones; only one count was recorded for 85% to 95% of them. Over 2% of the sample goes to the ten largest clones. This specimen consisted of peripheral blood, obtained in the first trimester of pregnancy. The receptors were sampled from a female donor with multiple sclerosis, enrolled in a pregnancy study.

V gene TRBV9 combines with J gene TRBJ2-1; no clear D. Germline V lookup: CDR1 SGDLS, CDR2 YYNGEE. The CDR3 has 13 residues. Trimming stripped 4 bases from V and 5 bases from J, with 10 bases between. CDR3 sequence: CASSPDEDNEQFF. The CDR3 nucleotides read TGTGCCAGCAGCCCTGACGAGGACAATGAGCAGTTCTTC.

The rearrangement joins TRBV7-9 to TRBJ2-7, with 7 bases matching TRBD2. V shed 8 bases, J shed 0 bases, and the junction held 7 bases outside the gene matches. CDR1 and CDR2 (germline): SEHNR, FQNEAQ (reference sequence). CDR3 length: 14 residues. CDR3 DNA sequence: TGTGCCAGCTCTCCCGGGACTATCTCCTACGAGCAGTACTTC. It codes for CASSPGTISYEQYF.

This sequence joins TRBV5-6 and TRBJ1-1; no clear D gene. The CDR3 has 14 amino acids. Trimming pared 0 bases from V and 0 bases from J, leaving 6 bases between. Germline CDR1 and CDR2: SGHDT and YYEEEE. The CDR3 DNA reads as TGTGCCAGCAGCTTGGGTTCTCTGAACACTGAAGCTTTCTTT. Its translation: CASSLGSLNTEAFF.

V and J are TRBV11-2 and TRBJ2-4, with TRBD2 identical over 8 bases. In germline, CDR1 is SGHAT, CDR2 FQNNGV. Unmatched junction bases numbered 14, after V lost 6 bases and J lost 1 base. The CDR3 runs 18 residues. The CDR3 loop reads CASRFGGAGYIAKNIQYF. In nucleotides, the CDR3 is TGTGCCAGCAGATTCGGGGGGGCAGGGTACATTGCCAAAAACATTCAGTACTTC.

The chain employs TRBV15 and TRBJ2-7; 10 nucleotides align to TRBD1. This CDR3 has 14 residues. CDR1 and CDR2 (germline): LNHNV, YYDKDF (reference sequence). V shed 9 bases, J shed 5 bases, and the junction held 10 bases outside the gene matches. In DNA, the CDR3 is TGTGCCACTGGATTCGGGACAGGGGTCAACGAGCAGTACTTC. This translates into CATGFGTGVNEQYF.